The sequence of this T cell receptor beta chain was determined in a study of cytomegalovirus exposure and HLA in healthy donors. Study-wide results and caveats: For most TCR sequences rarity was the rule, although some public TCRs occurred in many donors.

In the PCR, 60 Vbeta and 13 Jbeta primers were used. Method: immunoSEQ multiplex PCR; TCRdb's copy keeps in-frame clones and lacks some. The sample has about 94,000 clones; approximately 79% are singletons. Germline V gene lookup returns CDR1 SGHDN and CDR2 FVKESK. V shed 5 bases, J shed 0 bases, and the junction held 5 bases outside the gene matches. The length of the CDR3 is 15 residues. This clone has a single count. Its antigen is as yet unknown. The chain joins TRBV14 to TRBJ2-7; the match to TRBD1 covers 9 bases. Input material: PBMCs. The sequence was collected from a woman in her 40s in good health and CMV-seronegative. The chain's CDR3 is CASSGQGIGSYEQYF. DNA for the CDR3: TGTGCCAGCAGCGGACAGGGGATCGGCTCCTACGAGCAGTACTTC.